These 16 T cell receptor beta chains came from one sample sequenced in a study of blood T cell repertoires in COVID-19 (dated by TCRdb to between 2020 and 2021). The library came from the immunoSEQ multiplex PCR assay. TCRdb mirrors the immuneACCESS table, restricted to in-frame sequences. Some clones are absent from its copies; in checked studies, under half trace to an unresolved V gene, and the reason for the others is unknown. This sample has hundreds of thousands of clones in its table, and roughly 86% of those were observed once. The ten largest clonotypes hold approximately 12% of the sample. What was sequenced was peripheral blood. The origin of the receptors is a woman younger than 45 with COVID-19, enrolled during active disease.

The gene calls are TRBV2 and TRBJ1-1; 11 bases agree with TRBD1. There are 13 residues in the CDR3. V shed 6 bases, J shed 6 bases, and the junction held 3 bases outside the gene matches. Germline CDR1 SNHLY, CDR2 FYNNEI. Here the CDR3 DNA reads TGTGCCAGCAGAGGACAGGGGGCCGCTGAAGCTTTCTTT. It is translated as CASRGQGAAEAFF.

The chain links TRBV19 to TRBJ1-4; no reliable D call. With 3 bases removed from V and 7 bases from J, the gap between germline ends came to 12 bases. The CDR3 runs to 14 residues. Per the germline V gene, CDR1 is LNHDA and CDR2 is SQIVND (reference sequence). DNA of the CDR3: TGTGCCAGTAGTATCCGGGGTTACGGTGAAAAACTGTTTTTT. Translated: CASSIRGYGEKLFF. The complete variable domain, with remaining parts taken from reference TRBV19 and TRBJ1-4, reads DGGITQSPKYLFRKEGQNVTLSCEQNLNHDAMYWYRQDPGQGLRLIYYSQIVNDFQKGDIAEGYSVSREKKESFPLTVTSAQKNPTAFYLCASSIRGYGEKLFFGSGTQLSVL.

V usage is TRBV18 and J usage is TRBJ1-2; TRBD1 matches 8 bases. J was trimmed by 5 bases and V by 1 base; bases with no gene match: 12. CDR3 length: 17 amino acids. Germline values: CDR1 KGHSH, CDR2 LQKENI. The DNA of the CDR3 is TGTGCCAGCTCACCACTGGGGACAGGACGACGCGAATATGGCTACACCTTC. Protein sequence: CASSPLGTGRREYGYTF.

V and J are TRBV2 and TRBJ1-4, with a weak D call TRBD1 (5 bases). This CDR3 contains 13 residues. Trimming stripped 6 bases from V and 8 bases from J, with 13 bases between. The germline gives CDR1 SNHLY, CDR2 FYNNEI. DNA for the CDR3: TGTGCCAGCAGGAGACAGTCACAGGAAAAACTGTTTTTT. Translating gives CASRRQSQEKLFF.

V is TRBV28 and J is TRBJ2-3; D possibly corresponds to TRBD2 (6 bases). The CDR3 has 15 amino acids. Trimming took 4 bases from V and 1 from J, leaving 12 bases between them. Germline V gene sequence: CDR1 MDHEN, CDR2 SYDVKM. The CDR3 is CASSSLGGRTDTQYF. The CDR3 nucleotides read TGTGCCAGCAGTTCCCTAGGAGGGCGCACAGATACGCAGTATTTT. Filled out from reference TRBV28 and TRBJ2-3, the complete variable domain reads DVKVTQSSRYLVKRTGEKVFLECVQDMDHENMFWYRQDPGLGLRLIYFSYDVKMKEKGDIPEGYSVSREKKERFSLILESASTNQTSMYLCASSSLGGRTDTQYFGPGTRLTVL.

The chain is built from TRBV28 and TRBJ2-5; the match to TRBD2 covers 8 bases. The CDR3 runs to 14 residues. The junction had 8 bases not matched to a gene; V was cut back by 6 bases and J by 5 bases. CDR1 and CDR2 (germline): MDHEN, SYDVKM. CDR3 in amino acids: CASSRGLGMETQYF. The CDR3 DNA sequence: TGTGCCAGCAGCCGGGGACTAGGCATGGAGACCCAGTACTTC. Together with reference TRBV28 and TRBJ2-5, the CDR3 gives the full variable domain: DVKVTQSSRYLVKRTGEKVFLECVQDMDHENMFWYRQDPGLGLRLIYFSYDVKMKEKGDIPEGYSVSREKKERFSLILESASTNQTSMYLCASSRGLGMETQYFGPGTRLLVL.

The V call is TRBV2, the J call TRBJ1-6; D is perhaps TRBD1 (6 bases). V lost 5 bases, J lost 3 bases, and 11 bases lay in between. The germline V gene has CDR1 SNHLY and CDR2 FYNNEI. The CDR3 is made up of 15 amino acids. CDR3 amino acids: CASSRDINYNSPLHF. The CDR3 coding sequence is TGTGCCAGCAGTCGGGACATTAACTATAATTCACCCCTCCACTTT.

The V gene is TRBV6-5, the J gene TRBJ2-2; possible D gene TRBD2, 5 bases. This CDR3 region has 14 residues. V was cut by 5 bases and J by 0 bases, with 7 bases left in between. Germline V gives CDR1 MNHEY, CDR2 SVGAGI. The CDR3 DNA sequence: TGTGCCAGCAGTCGGACTCCGAACACCGGGGAGCTGTTTTTT. Translation gives CASSRTPNTGELFF.

This chain links TRBV3-1 (or the pseudogene TRBV3-2) with TRBJ2-5; 7 bases fit TRBD1. J was trimmed by 3 bases and V by 5 bases; bases with no gene match: 6. Germline V gene sequence: CDR1 LGHDT, CDR2 YNNKEL (reference sequence). The CDR3 runs 14 residues. DNA for the CDR3: TGTGCCAGCAGCACTACAGGGGACGAAGAGACCCAGTACTTC. Protein sequence: CASSTTGDEETQYF.

The chain combines TRBV6-4 with TRBJ2-3; 8 nucleotides match TRBD2. CDR3 length: 14 amino acids. Germline V gives CDR1 MRHNA, CDR2 SNTAGT. The J segment lost 1 base and the V segment lost 3 bases, leaving 0 bases of the junction unmatched. The CDR3 loop reads CASSERGGTDTQYF. The CDR3 region has the DNA TGTGCCAGCAGTGAGCGGGGGGGCACAGATACGCAGTATTTT.

The chain has TRBV5-1 and TRBJ2-2; 9 nucleotides line up with TRBD1. This CDR3 has 15 amino acids. V shed 5 bases, J shed 3 bases, and the junction held 5 bases outside the gene matches. Germline CDR1 and CDR2: SGHRS and YFSETQ. CDR3 loop: CASSYRQGDTGELFF. Here the CDR3 DNA reads TGCGCCAGCAGTTACAGACAGGGGGACACCGGGGAGCTGTTTTTT.

This chain links TRBV2 with TRBJ2-3; no reliable D call. CDR1 is SNHLY, CDR2 FYNNEI, per germline. The CDR3 spans 11 residues. The germline V and J ends were trimmed by 4 bases and 6 bases, with 5 bases remaining between them. CDR3 sequence (DNA): TGTGCCAGCAGTGTATCCGATACGCAGTATTTT. Its protein product is CASSVSDTQYF.

The chain is built from TRBV28 and TRBJ1-2, with D possibly matching TRBD1 (6 bases). This CDR3 has 15 residues. CDR1 and CDR2 from the germline V gene are MDHEN and SYDVKM. Deletions cut 6 bases from V and 3 bases from J, with 17 bases between. The CDR3: CASSRRRGADYGYTF. The CDR3 coding sequence is TGTGCCAGCAGCCGCCGTCGGGGGGCGGACTATGGCTACACCTTC.

This chain connects TRBV3-1 (or the pseudogene TRBV3-2) to TRBJ1-2, with TRBD1 matching over 8 bases. The germline CDR1 and CDR2 sequences are LGHDT and YNNKEL (reference sequence). The J segment lost 7 bases and the V segment lost 4 bases, leaving 11 bases of the junction unmatched. There are 15 residues in the CDR3. CDR3 coding DNA: TGTGCCAGCAGCCGGACAGGGCCCCTGATGGGTGGCTACACCTTC. Its translation: CASSRTGPLMGGYTF.

The gene calls are TRBV7-9 and TRBJ1-5; D is perhaps TRBD1 (6 bases). The CDR3 length is 14 residues. Germline V gene lookup returns CDR1 SEHNR and CDR2 FQNEAQ (reference sequence). V dropped 6 bases and J dropped 3 bases, with 12 bases sitting between them. The chain's CDR3 is CASSPGQLNQPQHF. For the CDR3, the DNA is TGTGCCAGCAGTCCTGGACAGCTCAATCAGCCCCAGCATTTT.

The gene calls are TRBV19 and TRBJ1-1; 7 bases align to TRBD1. This CDR3 spans 14 amino acids. Germline V gives CDR1 LNHDA, CDR2 SQIVND (reference sequence). Unmatched junction bases numbered 1, after V lost 3 bases and J lost 0 bases. The DNA of the CDR3 is TGTGCCAGTAGTATGGGACAGATGAACACTGAAGCTTTCTTT. It specifies CASSMGQMNTEAFF.